The 5 T cell receptor beta chains given below trace back to one sample, sequenced in a study of vaccination and CD4 T cells after COVID-19 (dated by TCRdb to between 2021 and 2022). Library preparation used PCR. Sequencing relied on an Illumina iSeq 100. DNA from cultured CD4+ T cells was subjected to TCR sequencing with the Oncomine TCR Beta short-read assay at the Johns Hopkins FTIC core. In TCRdb, the public reads were trimmed at Q25 with fastp and aligned with MiXCR, with productive beta chains retained. CDR3 protein duplicates are merged, each entry listing the most common genes and DNA. The sample has 9,500 to 15,000 distinct CDR3 sequences on record, about three fifths of them singletons. Jointly, the top ten make up 7.5% to 8.5% of the sample. These receptors' antigens are unknown. The treatment or condition label for this specimen denotes: roughly ten-day PBMC culture with coronavirus spike peptide pools or control peptides (ViraFEST assay).

The specimen was CD4+ T cells from blood, cultured in vitro. These receptors all come from a human donor who had recovered from COVID-19.

The rearrangement joins TRBV28 to TRBJ2-4; no definite D call. The V end was cut by 5 bases, the J end by 12 bases, with 20 bases between. Germline assignment: CDR1 MDHEN and CDR2 SYDVKM. The CDR3 covers 14 residues. In DNA form, the CDR3 reads TGTGCCAGCAGTCCACGAAGGGCCCCGCCGGATCAGTACTTC. Translating it yields CASSPRRAPPDQYF.

The chain uses TRBV2 and TRBJ1-5; D gene unclear. CDR3 length: 13 residues. V lost 3 bases, J lost 5 bases, and 8 bases lay in between. CDR1 and CDR2 (germline): SNHLY, FYNNEI. CDR3 DNA: TGTGCCAGCAGTGACGTTCGGGATCAGCCCCAGCATTTT. This sequence encodes CASSDVRDQPQHF.

The chain links TRBV7-8 to TRBJ2-1, with D perhaps given as TRBD1 or TRBD2 (5 bases each). The germline gives CDR1 SGHVS, CDR2 FQNEAQ. The V end was cut by 1 base, the J end by 4 bases, with 11 bases between. The CDR3 runs to 15 residues. The chain's CDR3 is CASSLGGFRYNEQFF. CDR3 coding DNA: TGTGCCAGCAGCTTAGGGGGGTTTCGGTACAATGAGCAGTTCTTC.

This rearrangement joins TRBV28 to TRBJ2-5; D is undetermined. Germline V CDR1 and CDR2: MDHEN, SYDVKM. CDR3 length equals 15 residues. V was cut by 6 bases and J by 5 bases, with 19 bases left in between. CDR3 protein: CASSIELLLGETQYF. The CDR3 bases are TGTGCCAGCAGCATTGAACTCCTCCTGGGGGAGACCCAGTACTTC.

This clonotype was recorded once. The chain employs TRBV6-1 and TRBJ2-1; 9 bases map to TRBD1. The germline gives CDR1 MNHNS, CDR2 SASEGT. Unmatched junction bases numbered 7, after V lost 0 bases and J lost 7 bases. This CDR3 comprises 16 residues. Written as DNA, the CDR3 is TGTGCCAGCAGTGAAGCAACCGGGACAGGGTTTAATGAGCAGTTCTTC. It codes for CASSEATGTGFNEQFF.